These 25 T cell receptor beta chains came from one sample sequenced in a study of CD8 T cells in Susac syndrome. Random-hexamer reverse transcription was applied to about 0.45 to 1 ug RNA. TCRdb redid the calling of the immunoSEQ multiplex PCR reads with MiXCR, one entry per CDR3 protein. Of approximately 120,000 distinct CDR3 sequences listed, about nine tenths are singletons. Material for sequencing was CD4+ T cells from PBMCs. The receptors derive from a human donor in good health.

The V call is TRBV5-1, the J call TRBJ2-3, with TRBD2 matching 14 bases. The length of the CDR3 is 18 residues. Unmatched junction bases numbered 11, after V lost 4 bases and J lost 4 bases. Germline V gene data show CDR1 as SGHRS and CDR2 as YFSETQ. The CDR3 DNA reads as TGCGCCAGCAGCGGTGGACTAGCGGGGGGACGGTATGCAGATACGCAGTATTTT. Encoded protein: CASSGGLAGGRYADTQYF. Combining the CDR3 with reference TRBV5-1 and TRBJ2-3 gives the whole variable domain KAGVTQTPRYLIKTRGQQVTLSCSPISGHRSVSWYQQTPGQGLQFLFEYFSETQRNKGNFPGRFSGRQFSNSRSEMNVSTLELGDSALYLCASSGGLAGGRYADTQYFGPGTRLTVL.

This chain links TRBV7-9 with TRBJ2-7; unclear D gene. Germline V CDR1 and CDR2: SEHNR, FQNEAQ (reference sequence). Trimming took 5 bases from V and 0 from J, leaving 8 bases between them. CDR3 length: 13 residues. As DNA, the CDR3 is TGTGCCAGCAGCCCCCAGACCTCCTACGAGCAGTACTTC. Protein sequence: CASSPQTSYEQYF.

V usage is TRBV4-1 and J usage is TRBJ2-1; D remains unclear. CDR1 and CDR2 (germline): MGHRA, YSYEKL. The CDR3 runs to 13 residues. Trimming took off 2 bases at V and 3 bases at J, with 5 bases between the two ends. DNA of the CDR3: TGCGCCAGCAGCCAAATGGACTACAATGAGCAGTTCTTC. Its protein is CASSQMDYNEQFF.

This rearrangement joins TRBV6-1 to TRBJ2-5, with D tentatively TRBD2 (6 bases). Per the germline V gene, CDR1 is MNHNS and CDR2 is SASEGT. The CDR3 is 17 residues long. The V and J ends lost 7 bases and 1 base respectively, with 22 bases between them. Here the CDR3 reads CASTESFRRRGQETQYF. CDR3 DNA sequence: TGTGCCAGCACAGAGTCCTTCCGAAGGCGGGGCCAAGAGACCCAGTACTTC.

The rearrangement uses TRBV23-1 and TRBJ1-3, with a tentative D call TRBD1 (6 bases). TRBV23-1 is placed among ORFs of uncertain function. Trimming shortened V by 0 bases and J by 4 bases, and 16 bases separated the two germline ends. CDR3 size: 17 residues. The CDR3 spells CASSQSGTTSPGNTIYF. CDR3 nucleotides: TGCGCCAGCAGTCAATCCGGGACAACGAGTCCCGGAAACACCATATATTTT.

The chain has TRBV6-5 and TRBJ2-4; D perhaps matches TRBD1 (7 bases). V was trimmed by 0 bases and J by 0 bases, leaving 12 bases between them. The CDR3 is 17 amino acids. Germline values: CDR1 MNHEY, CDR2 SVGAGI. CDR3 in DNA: TGTGCCAGCAGTTACTCGGCAGGGGGGCTAGCCAAAAACATTCAGTACTTC. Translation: CASSYSAGGLAKNIQYF.

CDR3 nucleotide sequence: TGTGCCAGCCGACTAGCGGGCACAGATACGCAGTATTTT. This gives the protein CASRLAGTDTQYF. The gene calls are TRBV6-2 or TRBV6-3 and TRBJ2-3; 9 nucleotides align to TRBD2. The CDR3 is 13 amino acids. J lost 1 base, V lost 8 bases, and 1 base had no gene match. The germline V gene encodes CDR1 MNHEY and CDR2 SVGEGT.

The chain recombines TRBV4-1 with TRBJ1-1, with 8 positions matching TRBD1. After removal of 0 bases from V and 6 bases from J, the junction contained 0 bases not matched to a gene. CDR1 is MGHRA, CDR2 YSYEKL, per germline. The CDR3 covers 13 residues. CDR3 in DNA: TGCGCCAGCAGCCAAGAACAGGGGGCTGAAGCTTTCTTT. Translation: CASSQEQGAEAFF.

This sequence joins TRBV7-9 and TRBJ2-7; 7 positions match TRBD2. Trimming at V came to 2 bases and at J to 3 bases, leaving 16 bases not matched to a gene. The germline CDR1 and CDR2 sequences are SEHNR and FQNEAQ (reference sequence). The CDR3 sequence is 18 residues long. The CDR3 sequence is CASSLISGGKGGGYEQYF. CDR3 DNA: TGTGCCAGCAGCTTAATCTCGGGAGGAAAGGGCGGCGGCTACGAGCAGTACTTC. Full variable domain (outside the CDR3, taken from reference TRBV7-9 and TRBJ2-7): DTGVSQNPRHKITKRGQNVTFRCDPISEHNRLYWYRQTLGQGPEFLTYFQNEAQLEKSRLLSDRFSAERPKGSFSTLEIQRTEQGDSAMYLCASSLISGGKGGGYEQYFGPGTRLTVT.

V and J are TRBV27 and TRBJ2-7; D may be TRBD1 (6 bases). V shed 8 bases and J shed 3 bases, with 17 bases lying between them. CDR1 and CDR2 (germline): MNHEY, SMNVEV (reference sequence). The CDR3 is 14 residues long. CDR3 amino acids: CASRDGQSYYEQYF. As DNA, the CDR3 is TGTGCCAGCCGAGACGGACAGTCCTACTACGAGCAGTACTTC.

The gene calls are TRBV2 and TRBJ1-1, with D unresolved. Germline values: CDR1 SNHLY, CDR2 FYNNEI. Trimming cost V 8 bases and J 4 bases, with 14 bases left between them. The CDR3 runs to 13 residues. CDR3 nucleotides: TGTGCCAGCGTACTTGGCGGTGGCACTGAAGCTTTCTTT. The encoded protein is CASVLGGGTEAFF.

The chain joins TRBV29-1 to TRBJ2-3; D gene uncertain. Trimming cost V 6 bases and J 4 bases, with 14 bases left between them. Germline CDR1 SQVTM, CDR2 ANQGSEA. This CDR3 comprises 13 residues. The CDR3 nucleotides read TGCAGCGTAGAGATTAATAGGTCAGATACGCAGTATTTT. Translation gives CSVEINRSDTQYF.

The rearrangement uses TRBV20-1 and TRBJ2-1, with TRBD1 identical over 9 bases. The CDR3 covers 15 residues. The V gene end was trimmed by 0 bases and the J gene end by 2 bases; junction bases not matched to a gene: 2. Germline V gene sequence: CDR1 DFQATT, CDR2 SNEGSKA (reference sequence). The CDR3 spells CSARDWDRAYNEQFF. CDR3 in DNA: TGCAGTGCTAGAGATTGGGACAGGGCCTACAATGAGCAGTTCTTC.

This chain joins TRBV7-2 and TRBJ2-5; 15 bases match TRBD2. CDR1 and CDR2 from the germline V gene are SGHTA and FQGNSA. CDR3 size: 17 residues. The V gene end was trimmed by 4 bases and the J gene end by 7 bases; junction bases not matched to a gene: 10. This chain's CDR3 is CASSSGTSGGSRGTQYF. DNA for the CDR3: TGTGCCAGCAGCTCCGGGACTAGCGGGGGGTCCCGGGGGACCCAGTACTTC. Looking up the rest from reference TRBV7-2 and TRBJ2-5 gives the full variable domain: GAGVSQSPSNKVTEKGKDVELRCDPISGHTALYWYRQSLGQGLEFLIYFQGNSAPDKSGLPSDRFSAERTGGSVSTLTIQRTQQEDSAVYLCASSSGTSGGSRGTQYFGPGTRLLVL.

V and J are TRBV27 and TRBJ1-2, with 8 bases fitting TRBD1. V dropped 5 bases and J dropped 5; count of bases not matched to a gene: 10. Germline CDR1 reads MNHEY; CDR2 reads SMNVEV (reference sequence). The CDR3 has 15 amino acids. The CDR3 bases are TGTGCCAGCAGTGCATACAGGGGGGTTGGGTATGGCTACACCTTC. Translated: CASSAYRGVGYGYTF.

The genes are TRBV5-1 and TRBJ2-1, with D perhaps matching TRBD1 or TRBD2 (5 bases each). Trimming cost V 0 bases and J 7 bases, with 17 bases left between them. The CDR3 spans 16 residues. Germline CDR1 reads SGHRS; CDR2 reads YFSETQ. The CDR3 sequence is CASSLADSTRRNEQFF. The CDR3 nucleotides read TGCGCCAGCAGCTTGGCCGACAGCACAAGGAGGAATGAGCAGTTCTTC.

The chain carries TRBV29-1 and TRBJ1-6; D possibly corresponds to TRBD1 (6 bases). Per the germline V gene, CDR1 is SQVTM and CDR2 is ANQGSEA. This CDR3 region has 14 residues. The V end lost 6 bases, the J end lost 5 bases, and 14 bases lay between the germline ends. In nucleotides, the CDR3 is TGCAGCGTCAAACAGGGCTCGAATAATTCACCCCTCCACTTT. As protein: CSVKQGSNNSPLHF.

The CDR3 coding sequence is TGTGCCAGCACCGGGAGGGAGGGAAACTCAGATACGCAGTATTTT. Its translation is CASTGREGNSDTQYF. V usage is TRBV12-3 or TRBV12-4 and J usage is TRBJ2-3, with 8 bases fitting TRBD2. The CDR3 has 15 amino acids. V shed 7 bases and J 4 bases; nucleotides not matched to a gene: 10.

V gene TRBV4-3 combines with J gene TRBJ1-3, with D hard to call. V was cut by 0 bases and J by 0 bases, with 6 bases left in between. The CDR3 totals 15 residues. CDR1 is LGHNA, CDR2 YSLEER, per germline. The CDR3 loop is CASSQDLSSGNTIYF. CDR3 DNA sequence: TGCGCCAGCAGCCAAGATCTTTCCTCTGGAAACACCATATATTTT.

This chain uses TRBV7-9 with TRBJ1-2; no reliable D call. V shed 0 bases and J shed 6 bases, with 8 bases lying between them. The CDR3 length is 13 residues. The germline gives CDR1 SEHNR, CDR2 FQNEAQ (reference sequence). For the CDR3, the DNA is TGTGCCAGCAGCTTAGCTGACTATAATGGCTACACCTTC. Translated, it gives CASSLADYNGYTF.

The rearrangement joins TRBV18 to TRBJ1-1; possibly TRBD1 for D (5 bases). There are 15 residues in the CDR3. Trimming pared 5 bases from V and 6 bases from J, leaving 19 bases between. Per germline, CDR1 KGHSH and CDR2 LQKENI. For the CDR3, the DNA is TGTGCCAGCTCAACAAGGGACGGCTTAATAGCTGAAGCTTTCTTT. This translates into CASSTRDGLIAEAFF.

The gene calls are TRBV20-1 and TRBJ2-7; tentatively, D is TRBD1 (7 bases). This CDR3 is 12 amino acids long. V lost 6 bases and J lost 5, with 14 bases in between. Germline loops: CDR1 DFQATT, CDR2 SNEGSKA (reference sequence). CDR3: CSAPFRGDEQYF. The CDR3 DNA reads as TGCAGTGCGCCGTTCAGGGGGGACGAGCAGTACTTC.

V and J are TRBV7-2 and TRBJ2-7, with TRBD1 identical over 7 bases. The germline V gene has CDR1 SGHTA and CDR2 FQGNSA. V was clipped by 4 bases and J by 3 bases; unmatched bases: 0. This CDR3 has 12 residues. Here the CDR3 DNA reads TGTGCCAGCAGCTGGACAGGCTACGAGCAGTACTTC. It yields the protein CASSWTGYEQYF. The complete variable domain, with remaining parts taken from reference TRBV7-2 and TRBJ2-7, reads GAGVSQSPSNKVTEKGKDVELRCDPISGHTALYWYRQSLGQGLEFLIYFQGNSAPDKSGLPSDRFSAERTGGSVSTLTIQRTQQEDSAVYLCASSWTGYEQYFGPGTRLTVT.

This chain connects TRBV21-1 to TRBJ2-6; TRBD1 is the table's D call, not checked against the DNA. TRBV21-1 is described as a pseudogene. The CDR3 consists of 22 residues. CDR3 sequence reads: CASSKDRPSCPLKLSGANVLTF. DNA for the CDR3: TGTGCCAGCAGCAAAGACCGGCCATCTTGTCCCCTAAAACTCTCTGGGGCCAACGTCCTGACTTTC.

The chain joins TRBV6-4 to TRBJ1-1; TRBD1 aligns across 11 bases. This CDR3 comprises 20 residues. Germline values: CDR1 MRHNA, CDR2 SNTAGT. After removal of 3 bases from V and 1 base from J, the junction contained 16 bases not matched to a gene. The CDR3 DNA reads TGTGCCAGCAGTGAATCGACTATCCCTAGAGGACAGGGGGCGAACACTGAAGCTTTCTTT. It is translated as CASSESTIPRGQGANTEAFF.